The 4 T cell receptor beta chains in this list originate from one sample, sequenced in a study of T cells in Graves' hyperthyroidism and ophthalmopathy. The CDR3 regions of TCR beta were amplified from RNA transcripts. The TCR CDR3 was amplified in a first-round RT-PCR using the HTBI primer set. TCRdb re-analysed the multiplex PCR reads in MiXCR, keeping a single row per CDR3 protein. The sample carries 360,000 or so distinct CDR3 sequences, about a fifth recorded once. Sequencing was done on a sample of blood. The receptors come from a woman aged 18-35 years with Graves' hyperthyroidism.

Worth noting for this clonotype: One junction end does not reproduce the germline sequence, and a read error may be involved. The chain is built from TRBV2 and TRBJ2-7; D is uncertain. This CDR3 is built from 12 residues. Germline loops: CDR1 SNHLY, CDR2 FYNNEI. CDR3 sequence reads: CASSVDSYDQYF. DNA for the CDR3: TGTGCCAGCAGTGTGGATTCCTACGATCAGTACTTC. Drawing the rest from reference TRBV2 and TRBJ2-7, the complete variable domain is EPEVTQTPSHQVTQMGQEVILRCVPISNHLYFYWYRQILGQKVEFLVSFYNNEISEKSEIFDDQFSVERPDGSNFTLKIRSTKLEDSAMYFCASSVDSYDQYFGPGTRLTVT.

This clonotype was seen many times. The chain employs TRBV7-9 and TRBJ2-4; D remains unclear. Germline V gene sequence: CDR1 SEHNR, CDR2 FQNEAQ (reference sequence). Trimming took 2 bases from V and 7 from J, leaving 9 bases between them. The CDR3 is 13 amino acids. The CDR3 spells CASSLTLGNIQYF. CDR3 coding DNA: TGTGCCAGCAGCTTAACCTTAGGGAACATTCAGTACTTC.

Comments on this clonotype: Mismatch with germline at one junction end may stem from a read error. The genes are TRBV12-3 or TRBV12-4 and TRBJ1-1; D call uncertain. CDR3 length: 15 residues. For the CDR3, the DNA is TGTGCCAGCAGTTACTCTCGGGCAGCGAGCACTGAAGCTTGCTTT. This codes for CASSYSRAASTEACF.

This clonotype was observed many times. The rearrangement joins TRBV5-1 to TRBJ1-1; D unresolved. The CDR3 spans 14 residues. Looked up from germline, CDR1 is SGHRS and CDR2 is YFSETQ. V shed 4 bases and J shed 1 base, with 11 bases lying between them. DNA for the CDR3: TGCGCCAGCAGCCGGGAACAGAGGAACACTGAAGCTTTCTTT. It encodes CASSREQRNTEAFF.